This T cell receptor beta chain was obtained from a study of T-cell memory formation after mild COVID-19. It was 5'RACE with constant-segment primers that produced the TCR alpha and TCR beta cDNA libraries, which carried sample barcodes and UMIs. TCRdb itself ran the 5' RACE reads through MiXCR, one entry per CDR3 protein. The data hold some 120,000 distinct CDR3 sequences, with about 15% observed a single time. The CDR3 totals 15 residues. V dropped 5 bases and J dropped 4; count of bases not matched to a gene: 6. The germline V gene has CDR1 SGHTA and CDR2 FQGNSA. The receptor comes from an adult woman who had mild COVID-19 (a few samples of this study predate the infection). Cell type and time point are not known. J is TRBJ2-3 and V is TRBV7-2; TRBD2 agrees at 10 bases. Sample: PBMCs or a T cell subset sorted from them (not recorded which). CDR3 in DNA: TGTGCCAGCAGCGAGGTGCTAGCGGGGGCAGATACGCAGTATTTT. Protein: CASSEVLAGADTQYF.